The rows below give T cell receptor beta chains drawn from one sample of a study of technical replicates of blood from a few donors. TCRdb's table, derived via immunoSEQ multiplex PCR, lists solely in-frame clones and lacks some. This sample has more than 80,000 clones, with about 96% found just once. Sequences were obtained from T cells isolated from PBMCs. These receptors were obtained from a human donor in good health. CDR3s leave out the opening cysteine and the closing phenylalanine or tryptophan. D genes are given only for firm matches.

v_call d_call cdr3_aa
TRBV7-2 . ASSFSDWAYNEQF
TRBV6-5 TRBD2 ASSTSSGAYNEQF
TRBV7-2 . ASSLDTNTEAF
TRBV19 . ASSQRGYEAF
TRBV9 . ASSVSGGWTEAF
TRBV7-8 . ASTTTNEKLF
TRBV27 . ASSLSMLQGNEKLF
TRBV27 . ASSLRMINEQF
TRBV5-1 . ASSPTWGVYEQY
TRBV15 TRBD1 ATSRERGLVGHI
TRBV4-1 TRBD1 ASSPNRGYEQY
TRBV19 . ASSIVLDQPQH
TRBV18 . ASSPSEETQY
TRBV9 TRBD2 ASSVGGREGNEQY
TRBV25-1 TRBD1 ASSDPGGGETQY
TRBV15 TRBD2 ATSRAPSDVAGVYEQY
TRBV14 TRBD1 ASSQGRDSFRETQY
TRBV4-1 . ASSQEARGNNYGYT
TRBV25-1 TRBD1 ASSDSGGSYNEQF
TRBV7-9 . ASRNFEEGYT
TRBV5-6 . ASSLTDYGYT
TRBV7-3 . ASSPGTSYGYT
TRBV13 TRBD1 ASSLRTGGTSEAF
TRBV5-6 TRBD1 ASSAGIGDRGFEKLF
TRBV11-2 . ASSLSGILGNEQF
TRBV19 . ASKQHNEKLF
TRBV4-1 . ASSQVPAGNQPQH
TRBV4-3 TRBD2 ASSQTSGTTDTQY
TRBV7-9 . ASSLKEGKIEAF
TRBV6-6 . ASRDSSGNTIY
TRBV7-6 TRBD1 ASSLDDRGYGYT
TRBV10-1 . ASSESVGGSGEKLF
TRBV5-4 . ASSLDFGQRGTEAF